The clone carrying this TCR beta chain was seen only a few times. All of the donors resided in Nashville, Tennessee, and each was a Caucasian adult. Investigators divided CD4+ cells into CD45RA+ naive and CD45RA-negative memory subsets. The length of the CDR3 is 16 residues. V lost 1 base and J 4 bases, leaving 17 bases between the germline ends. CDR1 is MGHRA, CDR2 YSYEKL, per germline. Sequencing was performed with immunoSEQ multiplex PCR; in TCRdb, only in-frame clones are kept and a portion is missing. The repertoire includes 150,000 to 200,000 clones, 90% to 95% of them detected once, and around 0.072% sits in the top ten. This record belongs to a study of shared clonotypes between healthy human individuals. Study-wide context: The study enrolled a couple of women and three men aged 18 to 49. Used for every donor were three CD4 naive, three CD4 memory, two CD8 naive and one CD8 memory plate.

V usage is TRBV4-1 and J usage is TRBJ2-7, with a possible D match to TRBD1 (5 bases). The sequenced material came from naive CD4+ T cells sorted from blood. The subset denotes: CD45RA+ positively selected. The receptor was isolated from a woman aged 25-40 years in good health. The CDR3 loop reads CASSQGLRQTEYEQYF. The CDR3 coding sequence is TGCGCCAGCAGCCAAGGGTTGCGACAGACCGAGTACGAGCAGTACTTC.